The present T cell receptor beta chain was sequenced within a study of T-cell reconstitution after alpha-beta-depleted transplantation in children. Study-wide findings and caveats: The origin of alpha-beta T cells about two months after transplant was reportedly several hundred expanded graft clones. At day 60, the high TCRbeta diversity found in some patients originated from recipient T cells and thymic progenitors that had survived. Newly generated T cells supplied most T-cell counts and diversity one year post-transplant.

Molecular barcoding with unique molecular identifiers was used for the TCRbeta library. One entry per CDR3 protein, called by TCRdb with MiXCR from the PCR reads. This table has approximately 97,000 distinct CDR3 sequences, around 7% appearing once. CDR3 length: 14 residues. CDR1 and CDR2 from the germline V gene are SQVTM and ANQGSEA. V was shortened by 4 bases and J by 4 bases, with 13 bases between the two germline ends. This clonotype was recorded many times. Its antigen is undetermined. The sample consisted of PBMCs, taken before TCRalphabeta/CD19-depleted stem cell transplant. The TCR comes from a boy younger than 10 with acute lymphoblastic leukemia, due to receive a stem cell transplant. V and J are TRBV29-1 and TRBJ2-2; D possibly corresponds to TRBD2 (7 bases). The CDR3 coding sequence is TGCAGCGTTGCGGGGGGCAAGGGCACCGGGGAGCTGTTTTTT. Translated, it gives CSVAGGKGTGELFF.